The clone carrying this T cell receptor beta chain was counted ten times or more. Its matching antigen is unknown. The data were taken from a study of T cells after yellow fever vaccination. Findings of the study overall: A small proportion of clonotypes was detected in both the CD4 and CD8 compartments.

Researchers made TCR cDNA using 5'RACE template switching, and this step added a universal primer site and UMIs. MiXCR, run by TCRdb on the 5' RACE reads, gives a single entry per CDR3 protein. Of around 250,000 distinct CDR3 sequences listed, roughly 7.2% were seen once; the top ten hold about 0.85%. The CDR3 runs to 14 residues. Trimming took 3 bases from V and 2 from J, leaving 7 bases between them. Looked up from germline, CDR1 is KGHSH and CDR2 is LQKENI. This sequence was found in a man younger than 40 who received the YFV17D yellow fever vaccine. This chain links TRBV18 with TRBJ2-2, with D perhaps TRBD2 (5 bases). The material sequenced was CD4+ T cells sorted from PBMCs, taken 15 days after the yellow fever booster vaccination. CDR3: CASSPSANTGELFF. DNA for the CDR3: TGTGCCAGCTCACCTAGCGCTAACACCGGGGAGCTGTTTTTT.